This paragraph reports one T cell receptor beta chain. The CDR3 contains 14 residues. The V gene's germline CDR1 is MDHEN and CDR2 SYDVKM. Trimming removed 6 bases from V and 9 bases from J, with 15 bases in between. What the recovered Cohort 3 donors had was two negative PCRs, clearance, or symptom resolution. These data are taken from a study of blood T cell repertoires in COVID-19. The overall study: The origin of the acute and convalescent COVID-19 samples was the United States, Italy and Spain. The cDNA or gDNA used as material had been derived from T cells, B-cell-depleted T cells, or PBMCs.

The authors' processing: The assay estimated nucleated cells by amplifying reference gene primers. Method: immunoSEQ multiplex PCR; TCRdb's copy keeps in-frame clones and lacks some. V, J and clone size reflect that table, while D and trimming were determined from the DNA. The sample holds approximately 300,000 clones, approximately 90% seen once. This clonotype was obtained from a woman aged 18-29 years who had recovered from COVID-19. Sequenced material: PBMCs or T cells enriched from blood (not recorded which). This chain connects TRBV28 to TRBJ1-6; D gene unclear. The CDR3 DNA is TGTGCCAGCAGACCCCAGGTTCCCGGTTCACCCCTCCACTTT. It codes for CASRPQVPGSPLHF.